This TCR beta chain was recovered during a study of beta chain features in type 1 diabetes. In its sample, this clone was seen a few times. Its specificity is unknown. This CDR3 has 15 amino acids. Trimming removed 4 bases from V and 1 base from J, with 15 bases in between. CDR1 SGHNT and CDR2 YYREEE come from the germline V gene (reference sequence). CD45RO/CCR7/CD25/CD127/CD95/CD27 staining was used to isolate CD4+ naive, central memory, regulatory and stem cell-like memory cells by sorting. The entirety of the isolated RNA underwent reverse transcription, so expressed TCRB transcripts were sequenced. Generated by immunoSEQ multiplex PCR, the TCRdb table keeps only in-frame clones and is missing some. The data show about 180,000 clones, about 13% seen once. Broader study findings: Patients' naive, central memory and regulatory TCRB repertoires appeared more alike than those of healthy donors.

The rearrangement uses TRBV5-4 and TRBJ2-7; tentative D call: TRBD2 (7 bases). Sample: central memory CD4+ T cells from blood. The receptor was isolated from a woman under 30 in good health. CDR3 amino acids: CASSPWSGTSYEQYF. The CDR3 DNA reads as TGTGCCAGCAGCCCGTGGAGCGGGACATCCTACGAGCAGTACTTC.